Below are 8 T cell receptor beta chains sequenced from a single sample in a study of shared clonotypes between healthy human individuals. TCRdb keeps only in-frame clones here, not all; method: immunoSEQ multiplex PCR. The sample has approximately 95,000 clones; 67% are singletons. Sequencing input: memory CD8+ T cells sorted from blood. Stated subset: CD45RO+ cells pooled with CCR7-negative TemRA cells. These receptors originate from a man aged 25 to 40 in good health.

This clone appeared once. The chain employs TRBV29-1 and TRBJ2-1; D unclear. Per the germline V gene, CDR1 is SQVTM and CDR2 is ANQGSEA. The CDR3 is 15 residues long. V gave up 5 bases and J gave up 0 bases, with 14 bases separating them. The CDR3 DNA reads as TGCAGCGTTACGGTCGGAATTTCCTCCTACAATGAGCAGTTCTTC. Protein sequence: CSVTVGISSYNEQFF.

CDR3 residues: CASSLTGAGTPGTSGDIAKNIQYF. CDR3 DNA sequence: TGTGCCAGCAGCTTAACGGGGGCGGGCACTCCCGGGACTAGCGGAGATATAGCCAAAAACATTCAGTACTTC. V and J are TRBV7-3 and TRBJ2-4, with 11 nucleotides matching TRBD2. Germline CDR1 and CDR2: SGHTA and FQGTGA. Trimming removed 0 bases from V and 0 bases from J; junction bases left unmatched: 22. CDR3 length equals 24 residues. Full variable domain (outside the CDR3, taken from reference TRBV7-3 and TRBJ2-4): GAGVSQTPSNKVTEKGKYVELRCDPISGHTALYWYRQSLGQGPEFLIYFQGTGAADDSGLPNDRFFAVRPEGSVSTLKIQRTERGDSAVYLCASSLTGAGTPGTSGDIAKNIQYFGAGTRLSVL.

The genes are TRBV19 and TRBJ1-1, with 7 bases matching TRBD1. With V trimmed by 6 bases and J by 7 bases, 11 bases remained unmatched. The germline V gene encodes CDR1 LNHDA and CDR2 SQIVND (reference sequence). The CDR3 totals 14 residues. The CDR3, as DNA: TGTGCCAGTAGGAGACAGGGATTGGGCGATGAAGCTTTCTTT. This codes for CASRRQGLGDEAFF.

J is TRBJ1-5 and V is TRBV5-1; 10 bases match TRBD1. V gave up 0 bases and J gave up 5 bases; unmatched junction bases: 2. CDR3 length: 15 residues. Per germline, CDR1 SGHRS and CDR2 YFSETQ. CDR3 nucleotide sequence: TGCGCCAGCAGCTTGGAAGGGACAGGGGATCAGCCCCAGCATTTT. Translated, it gives CASSLEGTGDQPQHF.

The chain couples TRBV4-1 to TRBJ2-7; 11 bases are shared with TRBD1. Trimming took 4 bases from V and 6 from J; bases not matched to a gene: 5. CDR1 is MGHRA and CDR2 is YSYEKL in the germline V gene. The CDR3 is 14 amino acids. The CDR3 protein is CASSPGQGATEQYF. The CDR3 DNA follows: TGCGCCAGCAGCCCAGGACAGGGGGCAACCGAGCAGTACTTC.

V is TRBV7-6 and J is TRBJ2-7, with 7 positions matching TRBD2. After removal of 5 bases from V and 7 bases from J, the junction contained 8 bases not matched to a gene. The CDR3 length is 13 residues. Per the germline V gene, CDR1 is SGHVS and CDR2 is FNYEAQ. The CDR3 loop is CASSLGLGWEQYF. DNA of the CDR3: TGTGCCAGCAGCCTAGGACTAGGGTGGGAGCAGTACTTC.

The DNA of the CDR3 is TGTGCCAGCAGTGATCTGACAGGAGCCTATGGCTACACCTTC. Amino acids: CASSDLTGAYGYTF. The rearrangement uses TRBV2 and TRBJ1-2; maybe TRBD1 (6 bases). Germline V gives CDR1 SNHLY, CDR2 FYNNEI. Trimming left V 3 bases short and J 4 bases short, with 12 bases between. CDR3 size: 14 residues.

The CDR3, as DNA: TGTGCCAGCAGCTCCTTCGGGAGAGGGGTAACCGGGGAGCTGTTTTTT. This codes for CASSSFGRGVTGELFF. V is TRBV7-9 and J is TRBJ2-2; possibly TRBD2 for D (6 bases). The V end lost 4 bases, the J end lost 5 bases, and 17 bases lay between the germline ends. Per germline, CDR1 SEHNR and CDR2 FQNEAQ (reference sequence). The CDR3 sequence is 16 residues long.